The 30 T cell receptor beta chains in this list originate from one sample, sequenced in a study of shared clonotypes between healthy human individuals. Data came from immunoSEQ multiplex PCR; TCRdb stores just in-frame clones and leaves some out. The sample holds 1.5 million to 2.5 million clones, 85% to 95% seen once. Positively selected for CCR7, the CD45RO-negative cells used as naive CD8 cells excluded terminally differentiated effector memory CD45RA+ cells. The sample consisted of naive CD8+ T cells sorted from blood. These receptor sequences come from a man aged 18-30 years in good health.

The chain links TRBV29-1 to TRBJ2-5; 9 bases match TRBD2. Germline V CDR1 and CDR2: SQVTM, ANQGSEA. The CDR3 consists of 14 residues. Germline trimming cut 3 bases from V and 4 bases from J; bases unmatched to any gene: 6. The CDR3 sequence is CSVEVAGELETQYF. The CDR3 region has the DNA TGCAGCGTTGAGGTAGCGGGAGAATTAGAGACCCAGTACTTC.

About this clone itself: Other DNA sequences in the sample encode the same CDR3. This chain connects TRBV4-1 to TRBJ2-7; maybe TRBD1 (6 bases). Germline V lookup: CDR1 MGHRA, CDR2 YSYEKL. This CDR3 has 15 residues. With 2 bases removed from V and 0 bases from J, the gap between germline ends came to 11 bases. The chain's CDR3 is CASSQLQGSSYEQYF. The CDR3 DNA sequence: TGCGCCAGCAGCCAACTCCAGGGGAGCTCCTACGAGCAGTACTTC.

This clone was seen a single time. One junction end does not reproduce the germline sequence, and a read error may be involved. The V gene is TRBV9, the J gene TRBJ2-2; D possibly corresponds to TRBD2 (6 bases). Germline CDR1 and CDR2: SGDLS and YYNGEE. This CDR3 is 17 amino acids long. The CDR3 DNA reads TGTGCCTGCAGCGTAGCGCTCACTAGCTTTAACACCGGGGAGCTGTTTTTT. Encoded protein: CACSVALTSFNTGELFF.

V usage is TRBV6-6 and J usage is TRBJ2-7, with a weak D call TRBD2 (6 bases). The CDR3 sequence is 14 residues long. Germline-derived CDR1 and CDR2 are MNHNY and SVGAGI (reference sequence). V was cut by 2 bases and J by 4 bases, with 12 bases left in between. CDR3 nucleotide sequence: TGTGCCAGCAGTTACGGGGACTTATATTACGAGCAGTACTTC. Translated, it gives CASSYGDLYYEQYF.

The chain combines TRBV5-4 with TRBJ2-3; tentatively, D is TRBD1 or TRBD2 (5 bases each). The CDR3 has 16 amino acids. Trimming took off 4 bases at V and 1 base at J, with 16 bases between the two ends. Germline V gene data show CDR1 as SGHNT and CDR2 as YYREEE (reference sequence). In DNA form, the CDR3 reads TGTGCCAGCAGCCGATGGGACGAAATTGGCACAGATACGCAGTATTTT. Its protein is CASSRWDEIGTDTQYF.

This chain joins TRBV4-3 and TRBJ2-1; possible D gene TRBD2, 6 bases. The CDR3 consists of 15 residues. Germline-derived CDR1 and CDR2 are LGHNA and YSLEER. V was cut by 0 bases and J by 4 bases, with 10 bases left in between. The CDR3 coding sequence is TGCGCCAGCAGCCAAGACGCTAGCGCGTACAATGAGCAGTTCTTC. This codes for CASSQDASAYNEQFF.

This clone is a singleton in its sample. CDR3 bases: TGTGCCAGCAGCTTAAACGGACAGAGCAATCAGCCCCAGCATTTT. It yields the protein CASSLNGQSNQPQHF. This chain uses TRBV11-2 with TRBJ1-5; weak D call: TRBD1 (6 bases). Germline V gene lookup returns CDR1 SGHAT and CDR2 FQNNGV. The CDR3 runs to 15 residues. Trimming shortened V by 2 bases and J by 1 base, and 9 bases separated the two germline ends.

The chain uses TRBV5-1 and TRBJ1-2, with 8 bases identical to TRBD1. Losses at the gene ends were 4 bases for V and 6 bases for J; bases not matched to a gene: 14. Germline V gives CDR1 SGHRS, CDR2 YFSETQ. The CDR3 covers 16 residues. The CDR3 region is CASSLTPPDRAHGYTF. In nucleotides, the CDR3 is TGCGCCAGCAGCCTAACCCCTCCGGACAGGGCCCATGGCTACACCTTC.

This chain joins TRBV4-1 and TRBJ1-2; no definite D call. Trimming pared 0 bases from V and 4 bases from J, leaving 12 bases between. Germline values: CDR1 MGHRA, CDR2 YSYEKL. The length of the CDR3 is 15 residues. The CDR3 nucleotides are TGCGCCAGCAGCCAAGAATCTTGGGTTGGCTATGGCTACACCTTC. As protein: CASSQESWVGYGYTF.

The rearrangement uses TRBV5-8 and TRBJ1-6, with D hard to call. Germline V lookup: CDR1 SGHTS, CDR2 YDEGEE. Trimming took off 0 bases at V and 8 bases at J, with 12 bases between the two ends. There are 15 residues in the CDR3. CDR3 sequence reads: CASSLGVTEDSPLHF. In DNA, the CDR3 is TGTGCCAGCAGCTTGGGGGTGACGGAAGATTCACCCCTCCACTTT.

The rearrangement joins TRBV10-1 to TRBJ1-1; the D is unclear. With 2 bases removed from V and 10 bases from J, the gap between germline ends came to 14 bases. Germline V gene lookup returns CDR1 WNHNN and CDR2 SYGVQD (reference sequence). CDR3 length: 13 residues. Here the CDR3 reads CASSEGFLERAFF. The DNA of the CDR3 is TGCGCCAGCAGTGAGGGGTTTTTGGAAAGAGCTTTCTTT.

The chain couples TRBV7-9 to TRBJ1-1, with D possibly being TRBD1 (5 bases). Germline V gene sequence: CDR1 SEHNR, CDR2 FQNEAQ (reference sequence). This CDR3 spans 12 amino acids. CDR3 DNA sequence: TGTGCGGCTGGGGCCCTCCGTACTGAAGCTTTCTTT. This translates into CAAGALRTEAFF.

Notes on this clone: One end of the junction does not line up with germline, which may come from a read error. The V call is TRBV7-7, the J call TRBJ2-7; 7 bases are shared with TRBD2. CDR1 is SSHAT and CDR2 is FNYEAQ in the germline V gene (reference sequence). The CDR3 is 13 residues long. The CDR3 bases are TGTGCTAGCAGCTTAGGGAGGGAGTACGAGCAGTACTTC. Protein sequence: CASSLGREYEQYF. Full variable domain (outside the CDR3, taken from reference TRBV7-7 and TRBJ2-7): GAGVSQSPRYKVTKRGQDVTLRCDPISSHATLYWYQQALGQGPEFLTYFNYEAQPDKSGLPSDRFSAERPEGSISTLTIQRTEQRDSAMYRCASSLGREYEQYFGPGTRLTVT.

V gene TRBV4-1 combines with J gene TRBJ1-1; no clear D. The CDR3 extends over 14 amino acids. The germline V and J ends were trimmed by 1 base and 0 bases, with 6 bases remaining between them. CDR1 is MGHRA and CDR2 is YSYEKL in the germline V gene. Here the CDR3 DNA reads TGCGCCAGCAGCCAAGTACCCTTGAACACTGAAGCTTTCTTT. Translation: CASSQVPLNTEAFF.

The chain joins TRBV28 to TRBJ2-7; perhaps D is TRBD1 or TRBD2 (5 bases each). The CDR3 runs 13 residues. Germline V CDR1 and CDR2: MDHEN, SYDVKM. V dropped 5 bases and J dropped 3 bases, with 11 bases sitting between them. CDR3 amino acids: CASSPGTYYEQYF. CDR3 in DNA: TGTGCCAGCAGTCCCGGGACCTACTACGAGCAGTACTTC.

The chain links TRBV29-1 to TRBJ2-2, with 7 nucleotides matching TRBD2. The ends lost 7 bases at V and 1 base at J; junction bases unmatched: 9. Germline lookup yields CDR1 SQVTM and CDR2 ANQGSEA. The CDR3 has 15 residues. CDR3 protein: CSGFGGEGNTGELFF. The CDR3 nucleotides read TGCAGCGGCTTTGGCGGGGAGGGGAACACCGGGGAGCTGTTTTTT.

This chain connects TRBV7-9 to TRBJ2-5; tentative D call: TRBD1 (5 bases). The CDR3 runs 17 residues. V gave up 2 bases and J gave up 3 bases, with 19 bases separating them. The germline V gene encodes CDR1 SEHNR and CDR2 FQNEAQ (reference sequence). CDR3 protein: CASSLSRGKGPEETQYF. The CDR3 DNA reads as TGTGCCAGCAGCTTATCCCGCGGTAAGGGGCCTGAAGAGACCCAGTACTTC.

Here the CDR3 reads CASRIVESPPMSELFF. The CDR3, as DNA: TGCGCCAGCAGGATAGTAGAATCCCCCCCTATGTCGGAGCTGTTTTTT. This chain links TRBV4-1 with TRBJ2-2, with D uncertain. From germline, CDR1 is MGHRA and CDR2 YSYEKL. The CDR3 covers 16 residues. V was cut by 6 bases and J by 10 bases, with 24 bases left in between.

The rearrangement links TRBV7-8 to TRBJ2-7; D tentatively fits TRBD1 or TRBD2 (5 bases each). CDR3 length equals 16 residues. The V gene's germline CDR1 is SGHVS and CDR2 FQNEAQ. V was trimmed by 1 base and J by 3 bases, leaving 16 bases between them. The CDR3 loop reads CASSLVPEARGYEQYF. For the CDR3, the DNA is TGTGCCAGCAGCTTAGTGCCGGAGGCAAGGGGCTACGAGCAGTACTTC.

The J gene is TRBJ1-5, the V gene TRBV2; maybe TRBD1 (5 bases). The germline gives CDR1 SNHLY, CDR2 FYNNEI. The CDR3 sequence is 15 residues long. V lost 4 bases, J lost 5 bases, and 15 bases lay in between. The CDR3 region is CASSGGDFVDQPQHF. The CDR3, as DNA: TGTGCCAGCAGTGGGGGGGATTTTGTTGATCAGCCCCAGCATTTT.

V usage is TRBV27 and J usage is TRBJ2-7, with no clear D. With 1 base removed from V and 6 bases from J, the gap between germline ends came to 10 bases. CDR1 and CDR2 (germline): MNHEY, SMNVEV (reference sequence). The CDR3 consists of 13 residues. The DNA for the CDR3 is TGTGCCAGCAGTTTATGGCTGGGTTCCGAGCAGTACTTC. This encodes CASSLWLGSEQYF.

For this clone: The sample contains more than one DNA sequence encoding this CDR3. The genes are TRBV4-1 and TRBJ1-5, with D hard to call. The CDR3 is 13 amino acids. Germline V CDR1 and CDR2: MGHRA, YSYEKL. The V gene lost 1 base and the J gene lost 2 bases, with 3 bases spanning the gap. The CDR3 is CASSQGRNQPQHF. CDR3 DNA sequence: TGCGCCAGCAGCCAAGGACGCAATCAGCCCCAGCATTTT.

This rearrangement joins TRBV4-1 to TRBJ2-1; 9 nucleotides agree with TRBD2. CDR3 length: 16 residues. CDR1 and CDR2 from the germline V gene are MGHRA and YSYEKL. After removal of 2 bases from V and 2 bases from J, the junction contained 4 bases not matched to a gene. The CDR3 coding sequence is TGCGCCAGCAGCCAAAAAGGACTAGCGACCTACAATGAGCAGTTCTTC. This sequence encodes CASSQKGLATYNEQFF.

V gene TRBV25-1 combines with J gene TRBJ2-3; TRBD2 matches 11 bases. The CDR3 runs to 17 residues. CDR1 and CDR2 (germline): MGHDK, SYGVNS. J was trimmed by 0 bases and V by 3 bases; bases with no gene match: 5. The CDR3: CASSDWLAGGSTDTQYF. CDR3 DNA: TGTGCCAGCAGTGACTGGCTAGCGGGGGGTAGCACAGATACGCAGTATTTT.

Written as DNA, the CDR3 is TGCGCCAGCAGTGAGTCGGAGCGGGGGATTGGCGAGACCCAGTACTTC. It specifies CASSESERGIGETQYF. This rearrangement joins TRBV10-1 to TRBJ2-5; TRBD2 matches 8 bases. Germline trimming cut 0 bases from V and 5 bases from J; bases unmatched to any gene: 8. Looked up from germline, CDR1 is WNHNN and CDR2 is SYGVQD (reference sequence). The CDR3 has 16 residues.

The chain uses TRBV30 and TRBJ2-3, with D maybe TRBD1 (5 bases). V was trimmed by 4 bases and J by 6 bases, leaving 14 bases between them. Germline loops: CDR1 GTSNPN, CDR2 SVGIG (reference sequence). CDR3 length: 13 amino acids. The DNA for the CDR3 is TGTGCCTGGACACAGTGGGGCGCGGATACGCAGTATTTT. Protein sequence: CAWTQWGADTQYF.

The chain is built from TRBV27 and TRBJ2-1, with D possibly matching TRBD1 (5 bases). The CDR3 totals 13 residues. CDR1 and CDR2 (germline): MNHEY, SMNVEV (reference sequence). Trimming pared 2 bases from V and 6 bases from J, leaving 8 bases between. The CDR3 DNA reads TGTGCCAGCAGTTTAGGGGCCTTCAATGAGCAGTTCTTC. Its protein product is CASSLGAFNEQFF.

The sample holds a few counts of this clone. Other DNA sequences in the same sample also yield this CDR3. The chain employs TRBV6-1 and TRBJ2-1; the D is unclear. The V end was cut by 0 bases, the J end by 4 bases, with 4 bases between. The CDR3 contains 13 residues. Germline V gene sequence: CDR1 MNHNS, CDR2 SASEGT. The chain's CDR3 is CASSEALYNEQFF. CDR3 coding DNA: TGTGCCAGCAGTGAAGCGCTATACAATGAGCAGTTCTTC.

The rearrangement joins TRBV7-9 to TRBJ1-2; TRBD1 agrees at 7 bases. The CDR3 is 15 residues long. CDR1 is SEHNR, CDR2 FQNEAQ, per germline (reference sequence). V dropped 5 bases and J dropped 4; count of bases not matched to a gene: 10. The CDR3 sequence is CASSVAGGGLYGYTF. CDR3 coding DNA: TGTGCCAGCAGCGTCGCAGGGGGAGGACTCTATGGCTACACCTTC.

This sequence joins TRBV2 and TRBJ1-4, with D unresolved. The length of the CDR3 is 13 residues. Germline lookup yields CDR1 SNHLY and CDR2 FYNNEI. The V end lost 6 bases, the J end lost 1 base, and 6 bases lay between the germline ends. CDR3 nucleotides: TGTGCCAGCAGCTTAGGAACTAATGAAAAACTGTTTTTT. It encodes CASSLGTNEKLFF. The full variable domain, completed using reference TRBV2 and TRBJ1-4, is EPEVTQTPSHQVTQMGQEVILRCVPISNHLYFYWYRQILGQKVEFLVSFYNNEISEKSEIFDDQFSVERPDGSNFTLKIRSTKLEDSAMYFCASSLGTNEKLFFGSGTQLSVL.